Sequencing of this T cell receptor (beta chain) was carried out in a study of early T cells in non-severe SARS-CoV-2 infection. From the 5' RACE reads, TCRdb called clonotypes with MiXCR, one entry per CDR3 protein. Of some 40,000 distinct CDR3 sequences in the sample, roughly 5% were seen once. Germline assignment: CDR1 DFQATT and CDR2 SNEGSKA (reference sequence). V lost 6 bases to trimming and J lost 0 bases, with 12 bases between them. CDR3 size: 14 residues. The sample taken for sequencing was whole blood. The chain has TRBV20-1 and TRBJ1-3; TRBD1 might be the D (6 bases). This TCR was sampled from an adult who was a healthcare worker with PCR-confirmed SARS-CoV-2 infection or an uninfected control (not recorded which). CDR3 sequence: CSADRPISGNTIYF. The CDR3 DNA sequence: TGCAGTGCAGACAGGCCTATCTCTGGAAACACCATATATTTT.